This T cell receptor beta chain came from a study of blood T cell repertoires in COVID-19. Germline loops: CDR1 MDHEN, CDR2 SYDVKM. Trimming left V 4 bases short and J 3 bases short, with 15 bases between. This CDR3 spans 15 amino acids. Data came from immunoSEQ multiplex PCR; TCRdb stores just in-frame clones and leaves some out. Of 250,000 or so clones in the sample, roughly 91% are singletons; the top ten hold around 0.83%. The clonotype was recovered from a man aged 25 to 40 with COVID-19, enrolled during active disease. The sequenced sample consisted of peripheral blood. This chain connects TRBV28 to TRBJ1-2; D may be TRBD1 (6 bases). The CDR3 DNA is TGTGCCAGCAGTTCACCCCCACAGGGAGACTATGGCTACACCTTC. It is translated as CASSSPPQGDYGYTF.